The 14 T cell receptor beta chains presented below share a single source sample, sequenced in a study of blood T cell repertoires in COVID-19. The assay was immunoSEQ multiplex PCR, and TCRdb's table has in-frame clones only and misses some. The sample holds about 370,000 clones; around 92% are singletons and the top ten take less than 3.5%. The sample comprised peripheral blood. These receptors were collected from a woman aged 25 to 39 with COVID-19, enrolled during active disease.

This clone showed up just once. The chain combines TRBV11-2 with TRBJ2-3; D not resolved. CDR3 length: 14 residues. Trimming left V 7 bases short and J 2 bases short, with 13 bases between. Germline V lookup: CDR1 SGHAT, CDR2 FQNNGV. The CDR3 loop reads CASTLMASTDTQYF. The CDR3 DNA reads TGTGCCAGCACCCTGATGGCATCCACAGATACGCAGTATTTT. The whole variable domain, filled in from reference TRBV11-2 and TRBJ2-3, reads EAGVAQSPRYKIIEKRQSVAFWCNPISGHATLYWYQQILGQGPKLLIQFQNNGVVDDSQLPKDRFSAERLKGVDSTLKIQPAKLEDSAVYLCASTLMASTDTQYFGPGTRLTVL.

The chain joins TRBV5-1 to TRBJ2-5; perhaps TRBD1 as D (6 bases). The CDR3 runs to 15 residues. V lost 4 bases and J 1 base, leaving 14 bases between the germline ends. Germline assignment: CDR1 SGHRS and CDR2 YFSETQ. CDR3 coding DNA: TGCGCCAGCAGCACCAGGGGAAATTCCCAAGAGACCCAGTACTTC. Amino acid sequence: CASSTRGNSQETQYF.

This chain links TRBV4-1 with TRBJ2-3; the match to TRBD2 covers 7 bases. The CDR3 covers 16 residues. Trimming cost V 5 bases and J 4 bases; bases outside gene matches: 12. The germline CDR1 and CDR2 sequences are MGHRA and YSYEKL. The CDR3 protein is CASSLGPSGAPDTQYF. CDR3 coding DNA: TGCGCCAGCAGCTTAGGCCCTAGCGGCGCCCCAGATACGCAGTATTTT.

The rearrangement links TRBV6-6 to TRBJ1-6; TRBD1 might be the D (5 bases). Germline V gene data show CDR1 as MNHNY and CDR2 as SVGAGI (reference sequence). The CDR3 consists of 11 residues. The V and J ends lost 6 bases and 10 bases respectively, with 7 bases between them. The CDR3 DNA sequence: TGTGCCAGCAGCCAGGGATCACCCCTCCACTTT. Translation: CASSQGSPLHF.

The V gene is TRBV2, the J gene TRBJ2-1, with 13 nucleotides matching TRBD2. The CDR3 spans 15 residues. From germline, CDR1 is SNHLY and CDR2 FYNNEI. V trimming: 7 bases; J trimming: 6 bases; junction bases outside the gene matches: 6. In DNA form, the CDR3 reads TGTGCCAGCAACCAACTAGCGGGAGGGCCCAATGAGCAGTTCTTC. It specifies CASNQLAGGPNEQFF.

The rearrangement links TRBV11-3 to TRBJ2-1; TRBD2 aligns across 7 bases. This CDR3 is built from 17 residues. The germline CDR1 and CDR2 sequences are SGHNT and YENEEA. The junction had 9 bases not matched to a gene; V was cut back by 0 bases and J by 4 bases. The CDR3 DNA is TGTGCCAGCAGCTTAGAGTCGGCGGGAGACTTGTACAATGAGCAGTTCTTC. Protein: CASSLESAGDLYNEQFF. Together with reference TRBV11-3 and TRBJ2-1, the CDR3 gives the full variable domain: EAGVVQSPRYKIIEKKQPVAFWCNPISGHNTLYWYLQNLGQGPELLIRYENEEAVDDSQLPKDRFSAERLKGVDSTLKIQPAELGDSAVYLCASSLESAGDLYNEQFFGPGTRLTVL.

The chain links TRBV25-1 to TRBJ1-5; D is undetermined. CDR1 and CDR2 from the germline V gene are MGHDK and SYGVNS. Between the trimmed V and J ends, which lost 4 bases and 7 bases, there was a span of 11 bases. This CDR3 has 13 residues. CDR3 coding DNA: TGTGCCAGCAGTGGCGGGAGGAACCAGCCCCAGCATTTT. Translating gives CASSGGRNQPQHF.

CDR3 sequence (DNA): TGTGCCAGCAGCTTATCGGCGGGAGGGAGCTCCTACGAGCAGTACGTC. This sequence encodes CASSLSAGGSSYEQYV. This sequence joins TRBV7-6 and TRBJ2-7; TRBD2 aligns across 9 bases. Germline loops: CDR1 SGHVS, CDR2 FNYEAQ. This CDR3 has 16 residues. Trimming at V came to 2 bases and at J to 0 bases, leaving 5 bases not matched to a gene.

The CDR3 sequence is CASSLGQSSTGELFF. Written as DNA, the CDR3 is TGTGCCAGCAGCCTCGGACAGTCGAGCACCGGGGAGCTGTTTTTT. The chain employs TRBV11-3 and TRBJ2-2; D is perhaps TRBD1 (6 bases). Germline-derived CDR1 and CDR2 are SGHNT and YENEEA. CDR3 size: 15 residues. Between the trimmed V and J ends, which lost 5 bases and 4 bases, there was a span of 14 bases.

J is TRBJ2-2 and V is TRBV19; D is ambiguous. Trimming shortened V by 7 bases and J by 6 bases, and 18 bases separated the two germline ends. In germline, CDR1 is LNHDA, CDR2 SQIVND (reference sequence). The CDR3 sequence is 15 residues long. CDR3 sequence (DNA): TGTGCCAGTAAAGATAGGCCCTCCCGGGCCGGGGAGCTGTTTTTT. This translates into CASKDRPSRAGELFF.

The chain is built from TRBV6-6 and TRBJ1-4, with 7 bases matching TRBD1. The CDR3 covers 16 residues. CDR1 and CDR2 from the germline V gene are MNHNY and SVGAGI (reference sequence). V shed 2 bases and J 2 bases; nucleotides not matched to a gene: 5. The CDR3 loop is CASSYPPTGTNEKLFF. DNA of the CDR3: TGTGCCAGCAGTTACCCGCCGACAGGGACTAATGAAAAACTGTTTTTT.

The gene calls are TRBV5-6 and TRBJ1-1; 7 nucleotides match TRBD1. Germline trimming cut 4 bases from V and 8 bases from J; bases unmatched to any gene: 11. Germline V lookup: CDR1 SGHDT, CDR2 YYEEEE. The CDR3 runs 14 residues. This CDR3 is CASSPRTGPSEAFF. DNA for the CDR3: TGTGCCAGCAGCCCCAGGACAGGCCCATCCGAAGCTTTCTTT. Looking up the rest from reference TRBV5-6 and TRBJ1-1 gives the full variable domain: DAGVTQSPTHLIKTRGQQVTLRCSPKSGHDTVSWYQQALGQGPQFIFQYYEEEERQRGNFPDRFSGHQFPNYSSELNVNALLLGDSALYLCASSPRTGPSEAFFGQGTRLTVV.

The chain links TRBV5-6 to TRBJ2-3; D might be TRBD2 (6 bases). Germline V gene lookup returns CDR1 SGHDT and CDR2 YYEEEE. The CDR3 loop spans 17 amino acids. Trimming pared 4 bases from V and 6 bases from J, leaving 24 bases between. DNA of the CDR3: TGTGCCAGCAGCCCATTGACGGGCTCCCTCAGCGGGGATACGCAGTATTTT. Amino acid sequence: CASSPLTGSLSGDTQYF. The complete variable domain, with remaining parts taken from reference TRBV5-6 and TRBJ2-3, reads DAGVTQSPTHLIKTRGQQVTLRCSPKSGHDTVSWYQQALGQGPQFIFQYYEEEERQRGNFPDRFSGHQFPNYSSELNVNALLLGDSALYLCASSPLTGSLSGDTQYFGPGTRLTVL.

V is TRBV12-3 or TRBV12-4 and J is TRBJ2-1; D gene uncertain. V was trimmed by 3 bases and J by 9 bases, leaving 9 bases between them. The length of the CDR3 is 12 residues. CDR3 sequence: CASSFPLSEQFF. The CDR3 DNA is TGTGCCAGCAGTTTTCCCCTTAGTGAGCAGTTCTTC.